Below, one TCR beta chain is given with its context. No antigen is known for it. This entry comes from a study of cytomegalovirus exposure and HLA in healthy donors. Study-level findings and limits: Presence/absence analyses rested on an assumption that sequencing depth was roughly uniform across donors.

13 Jbeta primers and 60 Vbeta primers were used for the PCR. Some clones are missing from TCRdb's copy, which holds only in-frame ones; the method was immunoSEQ multiplex PCR. The table includes 150,000 to 200,000 clones, around 79% detected once. The germline gives CDR1 SQVTM, CDR2 ANQGSEA. V lost 3 bases to trimming and J lost 0 bases; unmatched junction nucleotides: 6. The CDR3 is 16 residues long. The sequence derives from a woman aged 50 to 60 in good health and CMV-seronegative. The sequencing input was PBMCs. This chain uses TRBV29-1 with TRBJ2-1; TRBD2 matches at 9 bases. In DNA form, the CDR3 reads TGCAGCGTTGAGGAGATAGCGGGGGCCTCCTACAATGAGCAGTTCTTC. Translation: CSVEEIAGASYNEQFF.